The present entry profiles one TCR beta chain with its context. This entry belongs to a study of blood T cell repertoires in COVID-19. Background on the study: Samples of COVID-19 (acute and convalescent) were obtained from the United States, Italy and Spain. Sample material is recorded as cDNA or gDNA derived from T cells, B-cell-depleted T cells, or PBMCs.

Methods used by the authors: Reference gene primer amplification yielded estimated nucleated cell counts. Sequenced by immunoSEQ multiplex PCR; TCRdb stores in-frame clones only, minus some. D and trimming come from the DNA, and the V and J calls and clone size come from that table. The table lists roughly 190,000 clones, roughly 80% of them singletons, with around 6.9% in the top ten. CDR1 is SQVTM and CDR2 is ANQGSEA in the germline V gene. V was clipped by 6 bases and J by 9 bases; unmatched bases: 11. The CDR3 is 14 amino acids. The genes are TRBV29-1 and TRBJ2-1; 10 nucleotides agree with TRBD2. The TCR sequence derives from a man aged 55 to 70 with acute or convalescent COVID-19. The sample comprised peripheral blood. CDR3 protein: CSVGLASIRGEQFF. CDR3 in DNA: TGCAGCGTGGGACTAGCGTCTATCCGCGGTGAGCAGTTCTTC.